This TCR beta chain was captured in a study of cytomegalovirus exposure and HLA in healthy donors. Germline lookup yields CDR1 SGHTA and CDR2 FQGNSA. Germline trimming cut 3 bases from V and 5 bases from J; bases unmatched to any gene: 7. The CDR3 runs 16 residues. Researchers ran the PCR with 60 Vbeta and 13 Jbeta primers. The data were produced by immunoSEQ multiplex PCR, yet TCRdb's version contains in-frame clones alone and is incomplete. The table lists roughly 230,000 clones, about nine tenths of them singletons. The sequenced material came from PBMCs. The receptor's source is a girl aged 2 to 10 in good health and CMV-seronegative. The chain carries TRBV7-2 and TRBJ2-2; 9 bases line up with TRBD2. The CDR3 DNA reads as TGTGCCAGCAGCTTCATAGCGGGAGCAGGTACCGGGGAGCTGTTTTTT. It codes for CASSFIAGAGTGELFF.